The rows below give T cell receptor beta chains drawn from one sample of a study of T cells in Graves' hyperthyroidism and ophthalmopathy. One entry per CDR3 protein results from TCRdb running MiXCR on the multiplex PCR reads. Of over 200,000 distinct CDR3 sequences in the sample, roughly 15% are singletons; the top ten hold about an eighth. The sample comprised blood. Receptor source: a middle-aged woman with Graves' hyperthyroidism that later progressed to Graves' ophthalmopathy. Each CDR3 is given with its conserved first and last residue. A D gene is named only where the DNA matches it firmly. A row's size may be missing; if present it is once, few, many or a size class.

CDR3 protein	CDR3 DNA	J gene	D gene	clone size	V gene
CSAPNGVNTEAFF	TGCAGCGCCCCGAATGGGGTGAACACTGAAGCTTTCTTT	TRBJ1-1	.	many	TRBV20-1
CAISDLAGAPDTQYF	TGTGCCATCAGTGATCTAGCGGGAGCCCCAGATACGCAGTATTTT	TRBJ2-3	TRBD2	many	TRBV10-3
CASSLWSRGGGNEQFF	TGTGCCAGCAGTTTATGGTCGCGCGGGGGAGGGAATGAGCAGTTCTTC	TRBJ2-1	TRBD2	many	TRBV28
CASSWMDSSGNTMYF	TGTGCCAGTAGTTGGATGGACAGCTCTGGAAACACCATGTATTTT	TRBJ1-3	.	.	TRBV19
CASGFRNTEAFF	TGTGCCAGCGGGTTTCGGAACACTGAAGCTTTCTTT	TRBJ1-1	.	many	TRBV2
CASSTGQGAYEQYF	TGCGCCAGCAGCACCGGACAGGGAGCCTACGAGCAGTACTTC	TRBJ2-7	TRBD1	many	TRBV5-1
CASSPGGGRGAYEQYF	TGTGCCAGCAGTCCAGGGGGAGGACGGGGAGCCTACGAGCAGTACTTC	TRBJ2-7	.	many	TRBV2
CASGLVSTGEAFF	TGTGCTAGTGGTTTGGTATCAACTGGTGAAGCTTTCTTT	TRBJ1-1	.	many	TRBV12-5
CSTKHLAKNIQYF	TGCAGTACCAAGCATCTAGCCAAAAACATTCAGTACTTC	TRBJ2-4	.	.	TRBV20-1
CASSLGGRGSDTEAFF	TGTGCCAGCAGCTTAGGAGGACGCGGATCGGACACTGAAGCTTTCTTT	TRBJ1-1	.	many	TRBV13
CASSLTLGNPSDEQFF	TGTGCCAGCAGCTTAACTCTCGGGAATCCGTCGGATGAGCAGTTCTTC	TRBJ2-1	.	many	TRBV11-3
CSASGTNSGANVLTF	TGCAGTGCTAGCGGGACAAACTCTGGGGCCAACGTCCTGACTTTC	TRBJ2-6	.	.	TRBV20-1
CASSLATGSETQYF	TGTGCCAGCAGCTTAGCGACAGGGAGTGAGACCCAGTACTTC	TRBJ2-5	TRBD1	many	TRBV7-8
CASDRRGGRDTQYF	TGCGCCAGCGATCGGCGGGGGGGGAGGGATACGCAGTATTTT	TRBJ2-3	TRBD2	many	TRBV10-1
CASSFRGLWNTEAFF	TGTGCCAGCAGTTTCAGGGGGCTTTGGAACACTGAAGCTTTCTTT	TRBJ1-1	TRBD1	many	TRBV6-2/TRBV6-3
CASSSSRVDTQYF	TGTGCCAGCAGCTCTTCAAGAGTGGATACGCAGTATTTT	TRBJ2-3	.	many	TRBV5-6
CASRGGIPDTQYF	TGTGCCAGCAGGGGGGGAATTCCAGATACGCAGTATTTT	TRBJ2-3	.	.	TRBV6-1
CASSLLAGNYNEQFF	TGTGCCAGCAGCCTCCTAGCGGGGAATTACAATGAGCAGTTCTTC	TRBJ2-1	TRBD2	many	TRBV7-3
CATSGPGEVKNIQYF	TGTGCCACCAGCGGCCCAGGGGAGGTCAAAAACATTCAGTACTTC	TRBJ2-4	.	.	TRBV15
CASSYSGTGDYEQYF	TGTGCCAGCAGCTACTCCGGGACAGGAGACTACGAGCAGTACTTC	TRBJ2-7	TRBD1	many	TRBV27
CASSRDTHQPQHF	TGCGCCAGCAGCCGGGACACCCATCAGCCCCAGCATTTT	TRBJ1-5	.	few	TRBV4-1
CASSKGVSYEQYF	TGTGCCAGCTCTAAAGGCGTTTCCTACGAGCAGTACTTC	TRBJ2-7	.	many	TRBV18
CASSNRDYKFF	TGTGCCAGCAGTAACCGGGACTACAAGTTCTTC	TRBJ2-1	TRBD2	many	TRBV2
CASSFLRGTQYF	TGTGCCAGCAGTTTCCTAAGAGGAACGCAGTATTTT	TRBJ2-3	.	many	TRBV28
CASSNIDTGEQYF	TGTGCCAGCAGCAACATTGACACCGGGGAGCAGTACTTC	TRBJ2-7	.	.	TRBV11-1
CATSPDGGAQQPQHF	TGTGCCACCAGCCCCGACGGGGGGGCACAGCAGCCCCAGCATTTT	TRBJ1-5	.	many	TRBV15
CASSLLQGGSSYNEQFF	TGTGCCAGCAGCTTACTCCAGGGGGGTAGTTCCTACAATGAGCAGTTCTTC	TRBJ2-1	.	.	TRBV5-6
CASSPQTSGNTIYF	TGTGCCAGCAGTCCCCAAACATCTGGAAACACCATATATTTT	TRBJ1-3	.	many	TRBV28
CATSHAGFEQYF	TGTGCCACCAGCCACGCGGGGTTCGAGCAGTACTTC	TRBJ2-7	.	many	TRBV15
CASSEASGSGNTIYF	TGTGCCAGCAGTGAAGCGAGCGGTTCAGGAAACACCATATATTTT	TRBJ1-3	.	many	TRBV6-1
CASSESERGAMNTEAFF	TGCGCCAGCAGTGAGTCGGAACGGGGAGCAATGAACACTGAAGCTTTCTTT	TRBJ1-1	.	few	TRBV10-2
CASSDPLTALAQVGEQFF	TGTGCCAGCAGCGACCCTCTGACCGCACTAGCTCAGGTCGGTGAGCAGTTCTTC	TRBJ2-1	.	.	TRBV9
CASSLSGGLRTDTQYF	TGTGCCAGCAGTTTATCCGGCGGGCTTAGAACAGATACGCAGTATTTT	TRBJ2-3	.	.	TRBV27
CASSTRRGWETEAFF	TGTGCCAGCAGCACCCGTCGGGGCTGGGAGACTGAAGCTTTCTTT	TRBJ1-1	.	many	TRBV7-2
CASSLREDTEAFF	TGTGCCAGCAGTTTACGGGAGGACACTGAAGCTTTCTTT	TRBJ1-1	.	many	TRBV12-3/TRBV12-4
CASSLYPTSQTQYF	TGTGCCAGCAGTTTATACCCGACTAGTCAGACCCAGTACTTC	TRBJ2-5	.	many	TRBV27
CASSFLTGQTEAFF	TGTGCCAGCAGTTTTCTTACAGGGCAGACTGAAGCTTTCTTT	TRBJ1-1	.	.	TRBV28
CASSPWGGTDTQYF	TGTGCCAGCAGCCCTTGGGGGGGCACAGATACGCAGTATTTT	TRBJ2-3	.	many	TRBV7-8
CASSPGGVGETQYF	TGTGCCAGCAGCCCTGGCGGGGTTGGAGAGACCCAGTACTTC	TRBJ2-5	.	few	TRBV5-4
CASRKAGGYPEAFF	TGTGCCAGCCGCAAGGCGGGAGGGTACCCTGAAGCTTTCTTT	TRBJ1-1	.	many	TRBV27
CASSEAHPGTDTQYF	TGTGCCAGCAGTGAAGCGCATCCCGGCACAGATACGCAGTATTTT	TRBJ2-3	.	many	TRBV2
CSAIVTDRGFGLVQPQHF	TGCAGTGCTATCGTTACAGACCGGGGATTCGGGCTCGTTCAGCCCCAGCATTTT	TRBJ1-5	.	.	TRBV20-1
CASSPRGPSWNEQFF	TGTGCCAGCAGCCCTAGGGGCCCTAGCTGGAATGAGCAGTTCTTC	TRBJ2-1	.	few	TRBV7-8
CASQELAGGYNEQFF	TGTGCCAGCCAAGAACTAGCGGGAGGTTACAATGAGCAGTTCTTC	TRBJ2-1	TRBD2	many	TRBV28
CASRPVGGNGYTF	TGTGCCAGCAGGCCCGTCGGGGGCAATGGCTACACCTTC	TRBJ1-2	.	many	TRBV12-3/TRBV12-4
CASSIGGGFSNQPQHF	TGTGCCAGTAGTATAGGGGGCGGGTTTAGCAATCAGCCCCAGCATTTT	TRBJ1-5	.	few	TRBV19